The 13 T cell receptor beta chains presented below share a single source sample, sequenced in a study of cytomegalovirus exposure and HLA in healthy donors. Both 60 Vbeta primers and 13 Jbeta primers went into the PCR. Clones were read by immunoSEQ multiplex PCR, and TCRdb kept only the in-frame ones, dropping some. The repertoire includes approximately 190,000 clones, approximately 80% of them detected once, and around 3.7% sits in the top ten. The source material was PBMCs. Receptors originate from a man between 40 and 49 years old in good health and CMV-seropositive.

The rearrangement links TRBV4-2 to TRBJ1-1; 8 nucleotides align to TRBD1. Trimming removed 0 bases from V and 1 base from J; junction bases left unmatched: 10. The CDR3 contains 18 residues. Germline CDR1 LGHNA, CDR2 YNFKEQ. CDR3 loop: CASSQDPSGQGRNTEAFF. As DNA, the CDR3 is TGTGCCAGCAGCCAAGACCCCTCCGGACAGGGTCGGAACACTGAAGCTTTCTTT.

J is TRBJ2-7 and V is TRBV28; 7 bases agree with TRBD2. The CDR3 contains 14 residues. Germline V CDR1 and CDR2: MDHEN, SYDVKM. The ends lost 6 bases at V and 3 bases at J; junction bases unmatched: 8. In nucleotides, the CDR3 is TGTGCCAGCAGGCACCTCCGCGGGAGCTACGAGCAGTACTTC. It is translated as CASRHLRGSYEQYF.

This clone was seen once. The chain recombines TRBV4-2 with TRBJ2-7; 10 positions match TRBD2. In germline, CDR1 is LGHNA, CDR2 YNFKEQ. The CDR3 runs to 19 residues. Germline trimming cut 4 bases from V and 1 base from J; bases unmatched to any gene: 16. CDR3 DNA sequence: TGTGCCAGCAGCCTCTTTACCCCGGCTAGCGGGGGCCCGTCCTACGAGCAGTACTTC. This encodes CASSLFTPASGGPSYEQYF.

This chain links TRBV19 with TRBJ1-2; D remains unclear. V dropped 3 bases and J dropped 4 bases, with 6 bases sitting between them. This CDR3 region has 12 residues. Looked up from germline, CDR1 is LNHDA and CDR2 is SQIVND (reference sequence). CDR3 sequence: CASSIGPYGYTF. The CDR3, as DNA: TGTGCCAGTAGTATCGGTCCCTATGGCTACACCTTC.

The V call is TRBV11-2, the J call TRBJ1-5; the D gene is possibly TRBD1 (5 bases). CDR3 length: 14 residues. V was pared by 2 bases and J by 2 bases, with 7 bases between. Germline loops: CDR1 SGHAT, CDR2 FQNNGV. Written as DNA, the CDR3 is TGTGCCAGCAGCTTACAGGGCGGCAATCAGCCCCAGCATTTT. Protein: CASSLQGGNQPQHF.

The chain has TRBV5-1 and TRBJ2-7; 8 positions match TRBD1. J was trimmed by 6 bases and V by 1 base; bases with no gene match: 6. The CDR3 totals 14 residues. Germline V gene lookup returns CDR1 SGHRS and CDR2 YFSETQ. CDR3 amino acids: CASSLTGQGTEQYF. The DNA of the CDR3 is TGCGCCAGCAGCTTGACCGGACAGGGTACCGAGCAGTACTTC.

This sequence joins TRBV6-5 and TRBJ1-1; possible D gene TRBD1, 5 bases. V was clipped by 4 bases and J by 13 bases, with 16 bases between them. The length of the CDR3 is 12 residues. Germline V CDR1 and CDR2: MNHEY, SVGAGI. CDR3 amino acids: CASSFQGGPGFF. CDR3 coding DNA: TGTGCCAGCAGTTTCCAGGGAGGGCCGGGTTTCTTT.

The J gene is TRBJ2-5, the V gene TRBV29-1; 12 bases agree with TRBD2. Germline V gene data show CDR1 as SQVTM and CDR2 as ANQGSEA. The CDR3 contains 15 residues. The J segment lost 5 bases and the V segment lost 7 bases, leaving 11 bases of the junction unmatched. The CDR3 nucleotides read TGCAGCGCCTTCCCTAGCGGGGGGGCCCCGGAGACCCAGTACTTC. The encoded protein is CSAFPSGGAPETQYF.

The gene calls are TRBV7-9 and TRBJ2-1, with 11 bases aligning to TRBD1. The CDR3 extends over 15 amino acids. The germline gives CDR1 SEHNR, CDR2 FQNEAQ (reference sequence). The V segment lost 6 bases and the J segment 4 bases; nucleotides outside the gene matches: 5. CDR3 residues: CASSLRDRGYNEQFF. As DNA, the CDR3 is TGTGCCAGCAGTCTCCGGGACAGGGGGTACAATGAGCAGTTCTTC.

J is TRBJ2-3 and V is TRBV6-6, with TRBD2 identical over 8 bases. Germline V gene lookup returns CDR1 MNHNY and CDR2 SVGAGI (reference sequence). After removal of 0 bases from V and 4 bases from J, the junction contained 6 bases not matched to a gene. This CDR3 region has 16 residues. The CDR3 DNA is TGTGCCAGCAGTTACTCCGGGGCGGGGGGCCCAGATACGCAGTATTTT. Translated: CASSYSGAGGPDTQYF.

The CDR3 is CASRAGGAYEQYF. The CDR3, as DNA: TGTGCCAGCAGAGCCGGGGGGGCCTACGAGCAGTACTTC. The V gene is TRBV27, the J gene TRBJ2-7; 8 positions agree with TRBD2. Germline CDR1 MNHEY, CDR2 SMNVEV (reference sequence). The CDR3 length is 13 residues. The V and J ends lost 6 bases and 2 bases, in that order; junction bases with no gene match: 3.

This rearrangement joins TRBV10-3 to TRBJ2-2; possibly TRBD1 for D (5 bases). Germline V gene data show CDR1 as ENHRY and CDR2 as SYGVKD. This CDR3 spans 14 amino acids. V was cut by 0 bases and J by 5 bases, with 7 bases left in between. This chain's CDR3 is CAISESGRTGELFF. Here the CDR3 DNA reads TGTGCCATCAGTGAGTCGGGGCGGACCGGGGAGCTGTTTTTT.

The chain carries TRBV18 and TRBJ1-1; D is unresolved. Germline CDR1 reads KGHSH; CDR2 reads LQKENI. Trimming cost V 3 bases and J 0 bases, with 8 bases left between them. The length of the CDR3 is 14 residues. The CDR3 region is CASSPTAMNTEAFF. CDR3 nucleotides: TGTGCCAGCTCACCCACCGCGATGAACACTGAAGCTTTCTTT.